Below, one T cell receptor (beta chain) is given with its context. Its matching antigen is unknown. One junction end disagrees with the germline gene, perhaps due to a read error. The donors, aged roughly 6 to 95, were healthy Caucasians from Russia. The entry originates in a study of blood T cells in healthy people across ages. Germline CDR1 LGHDT, CDR2 YNNKEL (reference sequence). The CDR3 covers 17 residues. Whole-study results and caveats: Naive CD4+ cells and diversity were both higher in long-lived donors than in aged donors.

A second about 6 to 12 cycle PCR used barcoded and J-beta primers. Sequencing recovered at least 2.5 million CDR3-containing paired-end reads from each sample. TCRdb reprocessed the 5' RACE reads with MiXCR, giving one entry per CDR3 protein. The sample has fewer than 900,000 distinct CDR3 sequences; 35% to 45% are singletons. The chain recombines TRBV3-1 with TRBJ2-3; weak D call: TRBD1 (7 bases). The sequenced sample was blood. The clonotype was recovered from a woman aged 55-69 years in good health. CDR3 in amino acids: CVSSQIRGVVGADTQYF. As DNA, the CDR3 is TGTGTCAGCAGCCAGATCAGGGGGGTAGTAGGCGCAGATACGCAGTATTTT.